This paragraph reports one T cell receptor beta chain. Its antigen is not identified. This table comes from immunoSEQ multiplex PCR, and its TCRdb copy is limited to in-frame clones, with some not included. In the table there are about 53,000 clones, around 87% of which are singletons. The data belong to a study of OX40 agonist ivuxolimab in advanced cancers. The CDR3 sequence is 15 residues long. Between the trimmed V and J ends, which lost 0 bases and 4 bases, there was a span of 10 bases. Germline loops: CDR1 LNHDA, CDR2 SQIVND (reference sequence). The study's findings and limits: Expanded clones tended on average to be more numerous among CD8+ T cells than CD4+.

The V and J genes are TRBV19 and TRBJ2-1; D call uncertain. The input for sequencing was CD4+ or CD8+ T cells sorted from blood, taken in a trial of the OX40 agonist ivuxolimab. The sequence came from an adult with an advanced solid tumor such as melanoma, head and neck, liver or kidney cancer. This chain's CDR3 is CASSIDPLTYNEQFF. The CDR3 coding sequence is TGTGCCAGTAGTATAGATCCGCTCACTTACAATGAGCAGTTCTTC.